The present T cell receptor beta chain was sequenced within a study of lymphopenia after photon versus proton radiotherapy. Broader study findings: Post-nadir diversity loss with photons came from oligoclonal expansion, particularly CD8+ Temra cells.

The CDR3 contains 15 residues. CDR1 is MNHNY, CDR2 SVGAGI, per germline (reference sequence). V lost 6 bases to trimming and J lost 2 bases, with 15 bases between them. The method was immunoSEQ multiplex PCR; TCRdb's version includes in-frame clones alone and lacks a portion of them. The sample consists of about 26,000 clones, around 85% of them appearing once. Details on this clone: Its antigen is currently unknown.

This material consisted of peripheral blood, taken from a patient treated with photon-based radiotherapy. This receptor was identified in a man aged 30 to 45 with gastric cancer. This chain uses TRBV6-6 with TRBJ2-3; D remains unclear. CDR3 sequence (DNA): TGTGCCAGCAGCCAACGACTCGCCGACACAGATACGCAGTATTTT. As protein: CASSQRLADTDTQYF.